This T cell receptor (beta chain) was sequenced for a study of blood T cells in healthy people across ages (dated by TCRdb to about 2015). At the level of the whole study: In model experiments, template switching captured roughly one uniquely barcoded TCR beta cDNA molecule for every two T cells. Age-related changes in TCR beta repertoire diversity were measured in the study by deep sequencing normalized with unique cDNA molecular identifiers. The donors were divided into four age groups: young (average approximately 17 years), middle-aged (about 39), aged (about 60) and long-lived (about 90). To avoid experimental bias, donors of different ages were distributed randomly across sequencing lanes. For two donors (one aged 18 to 30 and one aged 80 or older), the study analyzed two additional independent replicas of 1 million unique cDNA reads from the same blood draw.

CDR1 and CDR2, looked up from the germline V gene (reference sequence), are DFQATT and SNEGSKA. Trimming costs V 3 bases and J 9 bases, and their ends lie 14 bases apart. Taken from cysteine to phenylalanine, the CDR3 has 12 residues. This entry keeps only the CDR3 DNA: 36 bases, framed from base 1. The donors were about 40 Caucasian individuals from Russia, aged roughly 6 to 100 years, who were systemically healthy. Around 10 milliliters of peripheral blood were collected from each donor into EDTA-treated Vacutainer tubes. Ficoll-Paque density-gradient centrifugation was used to isolate PBMCs, with at least 6.5 million per sample. Trizol reagent was used to extract total RNA from the PBMCs, yielding at least 5 micrograms per sample. For every donor, an aliquot of PBMCs went through flow cytometry to measure the percentages of naive CD45RAhigh/CD27high T cells. Library preparation was by 5' RACE. Sequencing took place on an Illumina HiSeq 2500. A second PCR of about 7 to 12 cycles was run with a J-beta primer mix and a sample-barcoded 5' primer. A unique molecular identifier was introduced onto each TCR beta cDNA molecule by a template-switch 5' adaptor carrying 12 random nucleotides. Each sample yielded at least 2.5 million CDR3-containing paired-end reads. First-strand cDNA synthesis was performed from all RNA using the Mint cDNA synthesis kit, with priming by a TRBC-specific oligonucleotide. Following uracil-DNA glycosylase treatment, a first 18-cycle PCR with universal primers M1SS and BC2_uni_R was performed on all cDNA. The original methods were these. Normalization of each sample was performed by random selection of 1 million high-quality reads, each carrying a distinct molecular identifier. Instead of being binned into consensus sequences, reads that shared molecular identifiers were thrown out. MiTCR, set to a Q25 quality threshold and the strictest error-elimination algorithm, was used for CDR3 identification, clonotype clustering and error correction. A nonparametric unseen species model with Euler transformation was used to estimate a lower bound on total TCR beta diversity. The public reads were reanalyzed by TCRdb: fastp trimming at Q25, MiXCR alignment, in-frame beta chains only. A single entry per CDR3 protein holds the most common genes and DNA from its merged rows. TCRdb's processing, not the authors', yielded these V and J calls. This sample is represented by hundreds of thousands of distinct CDR3 sequences; 52% of them were singletons. The ten largest clones capture roughly 14% of the sample.

Findings and caveats that apply to the study as a whole: The long-lived group showed more naive CD4+ T cells, fewer expanded clones and increased TCR diversity than the aged group, suggesting age selection. Estimates of total diversity based on one million sequenced T cells were regarded as lower bounds and as underestimates. There was a strong correlation between observed TCR beta diversity and the percentage of naive T cells measured by flow cytometry. As age increased, observed TCR beta diversity per million T cells dropped in a roughly linear way, and a significant reduction was already evident by age about 40. Donor CMV infection status was unknown, potentially confounding age-related changes in expanded clonotypes. Because profiling used bulk unsorted PBMCs, naive and antigen-experienced compartments could not be compared conclusively.

This clonotype was recorded only once. Its antigen remains undetermined. Base qualities were left out, and no much larger clone turns up one base away. One read is thin evidence. Recombination connected TRBV20-1 to TRBJ2-5; TRBD1 is perhaps the D gene, given 5 matching bases. This clonotype was sampled from a woman aged 80 or older in good health. The sequenced sample was blood. The CDR3 amino acid sequence is: CSASGQGEAQYF. The base sequence is TGCAGTGCTAGTGGTCAGGGCGAGGCCCAGTACTTC.